In this sample, the clone carrying this T cell receptor (beta chain) turned up many times. This CDR3 is built from 16 residues. V was clipped by 1 base and J by 3 bases, with 14 bases between them. In germline, CDR1 is SGHTA, CDR2 FQGTGA. The data are from a study of blood T cells in healthy people across ages. The use of a sample-barcoded 5' primer and a J-beta primer mix characterized a second PCR of about 6 to 12 cycles. TCRdb re-analysed the 5' RACE reads in MiXCR, keeping a single row per CDR3 protein. The profile shows hundreds of thousands of distinct CDR3 sequences, less than 35% of them singletons. Samples each had at least 6 micrograms of total RNA extracted.

Input material: blood. The chain uses TRBV7-3 and TRBJ2-3; possibly TRBD1 or TRBD2 for D (5 bases each). This receptor was obtained from a woman older than 75 in good health. The CDR3 here is CASSLKRTGRTDTQYF. CDR3 coding DNA: TGTGCCAGCAGCTTAAAAAGGACGGGGCGTACAGATACGCAGTATTTT.